The 26 T cell receptor beta chains reported below all come from one sample, sequenced in a study of blood T cell repertoires in COVID-19. TCRdb's table, derived via immunoSEQ multiplex PCR, lists solely in-frame clones and lacks some. Of around 190,000 clones listed, 80% to 90% are singletons. What was sequenced was PBMCs or T cells enriched from blood (not recorded which). These receptors were taken from a man aged 35 to 55 who had recovered from COVID-19.

The rearrangement uses TRBV9 and TRBJ2-5, with a possible D match to TRBD2 (6 bases). V was shortened by 4 bases and J by 4 bases, with 17 bases between the two germline ends. CDR3 length: 15 residues. Germline CDR1 SGDLS, CDR2 YYNGEE. The CDR3 spells CASSSRATRGETQYF. The DNA of the CDR3 is TGTGCCAGCAGCTCCAGGGCTACGCGGGGAGAGACCCAGTACTTC.

This clone appeared a single time. J is TRBJ1-1 and V is TRBV20-1, with D tentatively TRBD1 (6 bases). The germline CDR1 and CDR2 sequences are DFQATT and SNEGSKA (reference sequence). The length of the CDR3 is 11 residues. The V end lost 5 bases, the J end lost 11 bases, and 15 bases lay between the germline ends. CDR3 residues: CSAPRGGDAFF. DNA of the CDR3: TGCAGTGCTCCAAGGGGGGGTGACGCTTTCTTT.

This rearrangement joins TRBV19 to TRBJ1-3; no clear D gene. The germline V gene has CDR1 LNHDA and CDR2 SQIVND (reference sequence). Trimming pared 3 bases from V and 0 bases from J, leaving 9 bases between. This CDR3 has 15 amino acids. CDR3 loop: CASSMQSISGNTIYF. The CDR3 DNA sequence: TGTGCCAGTAGTATGCAGTCCATCTCTGGAAACACCATATATTTT.

The chain has TRBV5-1 and TRBJ1-1, with D tentatively TRBD1 (5 bases). This CDR3 region has 14 residues. Trimming removed 4 bases at V and 11 bases at J, with 21 bases between. Germline-derived CDR1 and CDR2 are SGHRS and YFSETQ. The CDR3 here is CASSRSERDWGAFF. In DNA form, the CDR3 reads TGCGCCAGCAGCCGGAGCGAGCGGGACTGGGGGGCTTTCTTT.

The chain carries TRBV3-1 (or the pseudogene TRBV3-2) and TRBJ2-1; D gene ambiguous. The CDR3 has 13 amino acids. Germline V gene sequence: CDR1 LGHDT, CDR2 YNNKEL (reference sequence). V lost 2 bases, J lost 5 bases, and 7 bases lay in between. CDR3 loop: CASSQNKNNEQFF. The CDR3, as DNA: TGTGCCAGCAGCCAAAACAAAAACAATGAGCAGTTCTTC.

The rearrangement uses TRBV12-3 or TRBV12-4 and TRBJ1-2; D is perhaps TRBD1 (5 bases). The CDR3 length is 11 residues. V dropped 7 bases and J dropped 7 bases, with 10 bases sitting between them. The CDR3 coding sequence is TGTGCCAGCACCTCAGGGTCTGGCTACACCTTC. Translated: CASTSGSGYTF.

The V call is TRBV5-7, the J call TRBJ1-3; 8 bases line up with TRBD1. TRBV5-7 is annotated as an ORF whose role is uncertain. The CDR3 extends over 15 amino acids. Trimming removed 4 bases from V and 2 bases from J; junction bases left unmatched: 5. The DNA for the CDR3 is TGTGCCAGCAGCGAGGACAGGGAAGCTGGAAACACCATATATTTT. This gives the protein CASSEDREAGNTIYF.

V gene TRBV15 combines with J gene TRBJ2-2, with D possibly matching TRBD2 (6 bases). Trimming stripped 1 base from V and 8 bases from J, with 11 bases between. The length of the CDR3 is 14 residues. Germline lookup yields CDR1 LNHNV and CDR2 YYDKDF (reference sequence). In nucleotides, the CDR3 is TGTGCCACCAGCAGAGGCGGGGTCTTGGGGGAGCTGTTTTTT. It encodes CATSRGGVLGELFF.

The rearrangement joins TRBV20-1 to TRBJ2-5, with D unresolved. In germline, CDR1 is DFQATT, CDR2 SNEGSKA (reference sequence). The CDR3 runs to 11 residues. Trimming removed 6 bases at V and 5 bases at J, with 10 bases between. CDR3 region: CSAARSETQYF. In nucleotides, the CDR3 is TGCAGTGCCGCTAGGTCCGAGACCCAGTACTTC.

This clone occurred once. The V call is TRBV19, the J call TRBJ2-1, with a possible D match to TRBD2 (5 bases). The length of the CDR3 is 11 residues. Trimming removed 10 bases from V and 9 bases from J, with 13 bases in between. Germline values: CDR1 LNHDA, CDR2 SQIVND (reference sequence). Here the CDR3 reads CATEAGGEQFF. CDR3 DNA sequence: TGTGCCACCGAGGCGGGCGGTGAGCAGTTCTTC.

V is TRBV12-3 or TRBV12-4 and J is TRBJ1-2; D is unresolved. The CDR3 runs 11 residues. V lost 6 bases, J lost 14 bases, and 16 bases lay in between. CDR3 coding DNA: TGTGCCAGCAGCCCCGACCGCCTCGGGACCTTC. Protein: CASSPDRLGTF.

This chain joins TRBV4-1 and TRBJ2-1; TRBD2 agrees at 9 bases. The germline gives CDR1 MGHRA, CDR2 YSYEKL. The CDR3 extends over 14 amino acids. The ends lost 6 bases at V and 4 bases at J; junction bases unmatched: 4. The DNA of the CDR3 is TGCGCCAGCAGAGGGACTAGCCAATACAATGAGCAGTTCTTC. Encoded protein: CASRGTSQYNEQFF.

This chain links TRBV19 with TRBJ1-1; 7 bases align to TRBD1. The length of the CDR3 is 14 residues. V dropped 6 bases and J dropped 5; count of bases not matched to a gene: 9. In germline, CDR1 is LNHDA, CDR2 SQIVND (reference sequence). CDR3 sequence (DNA): TGTGCCAGTAGCCGGACTAGCAGGGGGACTGAAGCTTTCTTT. Encoded protein: CASSRTSRGTEAFF.

The table lists this clone with a count of one. The chain links TRBV7-9 to TRBJ2-3; 7 nucleotides align to TRBD2. Trimming took 6 bases from V and 3 from J; bases not matched to a gene: 9. CDR1 SEHNR and CDR2 FQNEAQ come from the germline V gene (reference sequence). This CDR3 has 15 residues. The CDR3 reads CASRGEGGPTDTQYF. Written as DNA, the CDR3 is TGTGCCAGCAGGGGGGAGGGAGGGCCGACAGATACGCAGTATTTT. Looking up the rest from reference TRBV7-9 and TRBJ2-3 gives the full variable domain: DTGVSQNPRHKITKRGQNVTFRCDPISEHNRLYWYRQTLGQGPEFLTYFQNEAQLEKSRLLSDRFSAERPKGSFSTLEIQRTEQGDSAMYLCASRGEGGPTDTQYFGPGTRLTVL.

The chain has TRBV9 and TRBJ2-7; D is possibly TRBD1 (6 bases). Germline V gene data show CDR1 as SGDLS and CDR2 as YYNGEE. The length of the CDR3 is 14 residues. V lost 3 bases and J lost 3, with 13 bases in between. CDR3 protein: CASSAGHAFYEQYF. As DNA, the CDR3 is TGTGCCAGCAGCGCGGGACACGCTTTCTACGAGCAGTACTTC.

The chain uses TRBV7-9 and TRBJ2-7; 9 bases are shared with TRBD1. The CDR3 covers 15 residues. The germline gives CDR1 SEHNR, CDR2 FQNEAQ (reference sequence). Unmatched junction bases numbered 5, after V lost 3 bases and J lost 2 bases. The CDR3 here is CASSLEGTGTYEQYF. In nucleotides, the CDR3 is TGTGCCAGCAGCTTGGAGGGGACAGGGACCTACGAGCAGTACTTC.

The chain couples TRBV4-2 to TRBJ1-1; 7 nucleotides agree with TRBD1. CDR1 and CDR2 from the germline V gene are LGHNA and YNFKEQ. V trimming: 2 bases; J trimming: 5 bases; junction bases outside the gene matches: 2. The CDR3 is 13 amino acids. In DNA, the CDR3 is TGTGCCAGCAGCCAACAGGGGGATACTGAAGCTTTCTTT. This sequence encodes CASSQQGDTEAFF.

The sample holds a few counts of this clone. This chain links TRBV2 with TRBJ1-5, with D unclear. The length of the CDR3 is 13 residues. CDR1 is SNHLY, CDR2 FYNNEI, per germline. V shed 8 bases and J shed 6 bases, with 14 bases lying between them. The CDR3 DNA is TGTGCCAGCTCTTCGCCCGGTGGTCAGCCCCAGCATTTT. This sequence encodes CASSSPGGQPQHF.

V is TRBV3-1 (or the pseudogene TRBV3-2) and J is TRBJ1-1; D call uncertain. Between the trimmed V and J ends, which lost 1 base and 2 bases, there was a span of 11 bases. Germline V lookup: CDR1 LGHDT, CDR2 YNNKEL (reference sequence). The CDR3 is 15 residues long. Here the CDR3 reads CASSQGQQSNTEAFF. The CDR3 bases are TGTGCCAGCAGCCAAGGACAACAGAGCAACACTGAAGCTTTCTTT.

J is TRBJ2-7 and V is TRBV7-9; a weak D match, TRBD2 (7 bases). CDR1 and CDR2 (germline): SEHNR, FQNEAQ (reference sequence). The V gene lost 5 bases and the J gene lost 3 bases, with 17 bases spanning the gap. This CDR3 spans 15 amino acids. The CDR3 loop reads CASSPRGPTVYEQYF. The CDR3 nucleotides read TGTGCCAGCAGCCCGCGGGGGCCCACGGTCTACGAGCAGTACTTC.

This clone has a handful of counts. The gene calls are TRBV18 and TRBJ2-1; D call uncertain. Germline V gives CDR1 KGHSH, CDR2 LQKENI. The CDR3 loop spans 15 amino acids. V lost 2 bases to trimming and J lost 6 bases, with 14 bases between them. As DNA, the CDR3 is TGTGCCAGCTCACCAGGCAGGCCCACTTCCAATGAGCAGTTCTTC. Its translation: CASSPGRPTSNEQFF.

The chain combines TRBV19 with TRBJ1-4; possibly TRBD1 for D (6 bases). The length of the CDR3 is 16 residues. Per the germline V gene, CDR1 is LNHDA and CDR2 is SQIVND (reference sequence). V lost 5 bases to trimming and J lost 5 bases, with 18 bases between them. The CDR3 nucleotides read TGTGCCAGTAGTTCCGGGACACGGTCGAAAAATGAAAAACTGTTTTTT. It specifies CASSSGTRSKNEKLFF.

This rearrangement joins TRBV19 to TRBJ1-5, with 10 bases aligning to TRBD1. The CDR3 sequence is 16 residues long. J was trimmed by 6 bases and V by 5 bases; bases with no gene match: 10. CDR1 and CDR2 (germline): LNHDA, SQIVND (reference sequence). CDR3 in DNA: TGTGCCAGTAGTCCTTCCCGGGACAGGGGTTCTCAGCCCCAGCATTTT. It encodes CASSPSRDRGSQPQHF.

J is TRBJ1-4 and V is TRBV18; D might be TRBD1 (5 bases). The CDR3 sequence is 14 residues long. Per germline, CDR1 KGHSH and CDR2 LQKENI. The V and J ends lost 4 bases and 8 bases respectively, with 14 bases between them. This chain's CDR3 is CASSLRAAKEKLFF. The CDR3 DNA reads as TGTGCCAGCTCACTCAGGGCGGCGAAAGAAAAACTGTTTTTT.

This clone was seen more than once but under ten times. This rearrangement joins TRBV28 to TRBJ1-2; TRBD1 agrees at 9 bases. The germline V gene has CDR1 MDHEN and CDR2 SYDVKM. The CDR3 is made up of 14 amino acids. Trimming took 1 base from V and 5 from J; bases not matched to a gene: 2. CDR3 sequence reads: CASSLLGTGYGYTF. In DNA form, the CDR3 reads TGTGCCAGCAGTTTATTAGGGACAGGGTATGGCTACACCTTC.

The chain combines TRBV11-2 with TRBJ1-1, with 11 positions matching TRBD1. The length of the CDR3 is 14 residues. Unmatched junction bases numbered 5, after V lost 3 bases and J lost 8 bases. Per germline, CDR1 SGHAT and CDR2 FQNNGV. The CDR3 reads CASSFRDRGTEAFF. CDR3 DNA: TGTGCCAGCAGCTTTCGGGACAGGGGGACCGAAGCTTTCTTT.